Each of the 32 T cell receptor beta chains below was sequenced from the same sample in a study of blood T cell repertoires in COVID-19. The table came from immunoSEQ multiplex PCR; TCRdb's copy has only in-frame clones and leaves some out. The sample yields about 330,000 clones, roughly 87% seen once. The sequenced material came from peripheral blood. These receptor sequences come from a man aged 25 to 45 with COVID-19, enrolled during active disease.

The chain is built from TRBV19 and TRBJ2-7, with TRBD1 matching 10 bases. The CDR3 is made up of 15 amino acids. V was pared by 3 bases and J by 6 bases, with 8 bases of the junction left unmatched. In germline, CDR1 is LNHDA, CDR2 SQIVND (reference sequence). The CDR3 coding sequence is TGTGCCAGTAGTATGACCCCGGGACAGGGGAGCGAGCAGTACTTC. This gives the protein CASSMTPGQGSEQYF.

The V and J genes are TRBV10-3 and TRBJ1-1; tentative D call: TRBD1 (6 bases). Germline CDR1 ENHRY, CDR2 SYGVKD. The V end lost 7 bases, the J end lost 1 base, and 13 bases lay between the germline ends. This CDR3 comprises 14 residues. DNA of the CDR3: TGTGCCATCACCCCGGACAGTCAGAACACTGAAGCTTTCTTT. Residues: CAITPDSQNTEAFF.

J is TRBJ2-6 and V is TRBV6-5; 10 nucleotides line up with TRBD1. This CDR3 is 16 amino acids long. Germline lookup yields CDR1 MNHEY and CDR2 SVGAGI. Trimming took 4 bases from V and 2 from J; bases not matched to a gene: 2. The CDR3 DNA reads TGTGCCAGCAGTTTCGGACAGGGGGCTGGGGCCAACGTCCTGACTTTC. The encoded protein is CASSFGQGAGANVLTF.

The chain joins TRBV5-4 to TRBJ2-3, with 8 bases identical to TRBD2. This CDR3 comprises 18 residues. The germline V gene has CDR1 SGHNT and CDR2 YYREEE (reference sequence). The J segment lost 4 bases and the V segment lost 1 base, leaving 14 bases of the junction unmatched. DNA of the CDR3: TGTGCCAGCAGCTTGTTGGGAATAGCGGGGTCTAGGTCAGATACGCAGTATTTT. Its translation is CASSLLGIAGSRSDTQYF. The whole variable domain, remainder taken from reference TRBV5-4 and TRBJ2-3, is ETGVTQSPTHLIKTRGQQVTLRCSSQSGHNTVSWYQQALGQGPQFIFQYYREEENGRGNFPPRFSGLQFPNYSSELNVNALELDDSALYLCASSLLGIAGSRSDTQYFGPGTRLTVL.

J is TRBJ1-5 and V is TRBV6-2 or TRBV6-3, with unresolved D. Trimming stripped 6 bases from V and 0 bases from J, with 12 bases between. The germline gives CDR1 MNHEY, CDR2 SVGEGT. CDR3 length: 15 residues. The CDR3 loop reads CASSRLGYSNQPQHF. The CDR3 DNA reads as TGTGCCAGCAGCCGACTCGGGTATAGCAATCAGCCCCAGCATTTT.

The J gene is TRBJ1-2, the V gene TRBV6-2 or TRBV6-3; the D is unclear. V lost 2 bases and J 0 bases, leaving 13 bases between the germline ends. This CDR3 region has 16 residues. From germline, CDR1 is MNHEY and CDR2 SVGEGT. CDR3 amino acids: CASSYSFPGANYGYTF. DNA of the CDR3: TGTGCCAGCAGTTACAGCTTCCCGGGAGCTAACTATGGCTACACCTTC.

This clone was observed once. The V call is TRBV7-2, the J call TRBJ2-4; 7 bases are a match to TRBD1. The CDR3 runs to 17 residues. With V trimmed by 2 bases and J by 6 bases, 13 bases remained unmatched. The germline CDR1 and CDR2 sequences are SGHTA and FQGNSA. The CDR3 reads CASSLYPTTGVVNIQYF. The CDR3 region has the DNA TGTGCCAGCAGCTTATACCCAACTACAGGGGTCGTAAACATTCAGTACTTC.

The sample holds one count of this clone. This sequence joins TRBV7-2 and TRBJ2-3, with 10 bases aligning to TRBD2. With 8 bases clipped from V and 1 base from J, the junction kept 15 bases outside the gene matches. CDR1 SGHTA and CDR2 FQGNSA come from the germline V gene. This CDR3 spans 18 amino acids. The CDR3: CASEPGTSAHFGTDTQYF. The CDR3 DNA sequence: TGTGCCAGCGAACCCGGGACTAGCGCGCATTTCGGCACAGATACGCAGTATTTT.

The chain couples TRBV10-3 to TRBJ1-2, with 8 nucleotides matching TRBD1. The CDR3 is 17 amino acids. Germline V gene data show CDR1 as ENHRY and CDR2 as SYGVKD. Trimming cost V 3 bases and J 6 bases; bases outside gene matches: 15. This chain's CDR3 is CAISDRGRAGGADGYTF. The CDR3 nucleotides are TGTGCCATCAGTGATCGGGGAAGGGCAGGGGGCGCGGATGGCTACACCTTC.

This chain's CDR3 is CASSEWPYQREGDYGYTF. In nucleotides, the CDR3 is TGTGCCAGCAGTGAGTGGCCCTACCAACGGGAGGGGGACTATGGCTACACCTTC. The chain couples TRBV6-4 to TRBJ1-2, with D possibly TRBD1 on 6 matching bases. This CDR3 is built from 18 residues. V was cut by 3 bases and J by 3 bases, with 23 bases left in between. Per germline, CDR1 MRHNA and CDR2 SNTAGT.

This clone is a singleton in its sample. The rearrangement joins TRBV5-1 to TRBJ1-1; TRBD1 might be the D (6 bases). V gave up 4 bases and J gave up 6 bases, with 13 bases separating them. The CDR3 has 13 residues. Germline loops: CDR1 SGHRS, CDR2 YFSETQ. The CDR3 sequence is CASSPYGGAEAFF. The CDR3 nucleotides read TGCGCCAGCAGCCCGTATGGGGGCGCTGAAGCTTTCTTT.

The CDR3 reads CASSLKTHNEQFF. As DNA, the CDR3 is TGTGCCAGCAGTTTAAAAACACACAATGAGCAGTTCTTC. The chain combines TRBV28 with TRBJ2-1; D ambiguous. The V end was cut by 2 bases, the J end by 5 bases, with 7 bases between. CDR1 is MDHEN and CDR2 is SYDVKM in the germline V gene. The CDR3 has 13 amino acids.

The rearrangement links TRBV12-3 or TRBV12-4 to TRBJ1-2; 7 nucleotides agree with TRBD1. This CDR3 spans 13 amino acids. V shed 5 bases and J 4 bases; nucleotides not matched to a gene: 4. The CDR3 is CASSETGTYGYTF. DNA for the CDR3: TGTGCCAGCAGTGAGACAGGGACCTATGGCTACACCTTC.

This clone was seen a single time. The CDR3 sequence: CASSPTAGAGVGYTF. Written as DNA, the CDR3 is TGTGCCAGCAGCCCCACAGCAGGTGCGGGGGTTGGCTACACCTTC. V and J are TRBV3-1 (or the pseudogene TRBV3-2) and TRBJ1-2, with D perhaps TRBD1 (5 bases). Between the trimmed V and J ends, which lost 4 bases and 7 bases, there was a span of 19 bases. The germline V gene has CDR1 LGHDT and CDR2 YNNKEL (reference sequence). The CDR3 has 15 residues.

The chain has TRBV10-3 and TRBJ2-2, with D unresolved. V lost 2 bases, J lost 9 bases, and 10 bases lay in between. The CDR3 sequence is 13 residues long. The germline V gene encodes CDR1 ENHRY and CDR2 SYGVKD. In DNA, the CDR3 is TGTGCCATCAGTGAGGCGGCTCTAAGGGAGCTGTTTTTT. It is translated as CAISEAALRELFF.

The chain uses TRBV6-2 or TRBV6-3 and TRBJ2-1; 9 bases match TRBD1. Germline V CDR1 and CDR2: MNHEY, SVGEGT. CDR3 length: 15 residues. J was trimmed by 4 bases and V by 2 bases; bases with no gene match: 3. The CDR3 region has the DNA TGTGCCAGCAGTTACCCGGGACAGGGATACAATGAGCAGTTCTTC. This gives the protein CASSYPGQGYNEQFF.

The V call is TRBV6-6, the J call TRBJ2-2; 8 bases fit TRBD2. This CDR3 spans 16 amino acids. The V gene end was trimmed by 5 bases and the J gene end by 7 bases; junction bases not matched to a gene: 12. The germline CDR1 and CDR2 sequences are MNHNY and SVGAGI (reference sequence). The chain's CDR3 is CASSRGTRTYSGELFF. In DNA, the CDR3 is TGTGCCAGCAGTCGCGGGACTAGGACGTACAGCGGGGAGCTGTTTTTT.

This chain joins TRBV28 and TRBJ2-5; 10 bases align to TRBD2. The CDR3 is made up of 15 amino acids. J was trimmed by 2 bases and V by 3 bases; bases with no gene match: 3. Per the germline V gene, CDR1 is MDHEN and CDR2 is SYDVKM. For the CDR3, the DNA is TGTGCCAGCAGTTTTAGCGGGAGGTCACAAGAGACCCAGTACTTC. This translates into CASSFSGRSQETQYF.

The chain uses TRBV3-1 (or the pseudogene TRBV3-2) and TRBJ1-1, with D possibly matching TRBD1 (6 bases). The CDR3 runs 15 residues. Germline loops: CDR1 LGHDT, CDR2 YNNKEL (reference sequence). V lost 0 bases and J 4 bases, leaving 12 bases between the germline ends. The CDR3 DNA reads as TGTGCCAGCAGCCAAGAGGTTAGGGGGGGCACTGAAGCTTTCTTT. Translated, it gives CASSQEVRGGTEAFF.

The rearrangement uses TRBV7-8 and TRBJ1-1, with TRBD1 identical over 7 bases. CDR1 and CDR2 (germline): SGHVS, FQNEAQ. Losses at the gene ends were 1 base for V and 1 base for J; bases not matched to a gene: 3. CDR3 length: 15 amino acids. The CDR3 DNA sequence: TGTGCCAGCAGCTTAGGTGACAGGGAGAACACTGAAGCTTTCTTT. It translates to CASSLGDRENTEAFF.

As concerns this clone: Other DNA sequences within the sample encode an identical CDR3. V gene TRBV5-1 combines with J gene TRBJ1-5, with 8 positions matching TRBD1. The CDR3 is made up of 14 amino acids. Germline loops: CDR1 SGHRS, CDR2 YFSETQ. With V trimmed by 0 bases and J by 4 bases, 0 bases remained unmatched. CDR3 protein: CASSLGTGNQPQHF. The CDR3, as DNA: TGCGCCAGCAGCTTGGGGACAGGGAATCAGCCCCAGCATTTT.

The rearrangement uses TRBV29-1 and TRBJ1-4; D remains ambiguous. The V and J ends lost 7 bases and 8 bases respectively, with 14 bases between them. CDR1 is SQVTM and CDR2 is ANQGSEA in the germline V gene. CDR3 length: 12 residues. CDR3 amino acids: CSAGRATEKLFF. CDR3 nucleotides: TGCAGCGCGGGCAGAGCTACCGAAAAACTGTTTTTT.

This clone was counted only a few times. V is TRBV19 and J is TRBJ1-5; TRBD1 matches at 8 bases. Germline V gene data show CDR1 as LNHDA and CDR2 as SQIVND (reference sequence). Germline trimming cut 5 bases from V and 6 bases from J; bases unmatched to any gene: 9. The CDR3 is 15 residues long. CDR3 nucleotides: TGTGCCAGTAGTGCCTCCGACAGGGGAAGTCAGCCCCAGCATTTT. Its translation is CASSASDRGSQPQHF.

J is TRBJ1-2 and V is TRBV6-2 or TRBV6-3; weak D call: TRBD1 (6 bases). The V gene lost 5 bases and the J gene lost 4 bases, with 11 bases spanning the gap. Germline loops: CDR1 MNHEY, CDR2 SVGEGT. The CDR3 extends over 13 amino acids. CDR3 nucleotides: TGTGCCAGCAGTCTAGGACAGTCCTATGGCTACACCTTC. It specifies CASSLGQSYGYTF.

The genes are TRBV7-9 and TRBJ2-3; 12 nucleotides match TRBD2. The germline V gene encodes CDR1 SEHNR and CDR2 FQNEAQ (reference sequence). The ends lost 5 bases at V and 6 bases at J; junction bases unmatched: 6. The CDR3 runs 15 residues. CDR3 nucleotide sequence: TGTGCCAGCAGCGTAGGGACTAGCGGGTCCGATACGCAGTATTTT. Its protein product is CASSVGTSGSDTQYF.

The genes are TRBV5-6 and TRBJ2-7, with a possible D match to TRBD2 (6 bases). Trimming removed 1 base at V and 0 bases at J, with 8 bases between. CDR1 is SGHDT, CDR2 YYEEEE, per germline. The CDR3 runs 14 residues. In nucleotides, the CDR3 is TGTGCCAGCAGCTTGTACGGGAGCTCCTACGAGCAGTACTTC. Amino acids: CASSLYGSSYEQYF.

The chain is built from TRBV20-1 and TRBJ2-3, with unresolved D. The germline gives CDR1 DFQATT, CDR2 SNEGSKA (reference sequence). The length of the CDR3 is 11 residues. Between the trimmed V and J ends, which lost 4 bases and 4 bases, there was a span of 6 bases. In nucleotides, the CDR3 is TGCAGTGCTACCTATCCAGATACGCAGTATTTT. Its protein product is CSATYPDTQYF.

V and J are TRBV4-3 and TRBJ2-3, with TRBD2 matching 13 bases. The length of the CDR3 is 17 residues. Germline V gene data show CDR1 as LGHNA and CDR2 as YSLEER. The ends lost 0 bases at V and 3 bases at J; junction bases unmatched: 3. CDR3 amino acids: CASSQELAGGLTDTQYF. CDR3 coding DNA: TGCGCCAGCAGCCAAGAACTAGCGGGGGGGCTTACAGATACGCAGTATTTT.

Only one count was recorded for this clone. V gene TRBV9 combines with J gene TRBJ1-6; 9 positions match TRBD1. The CDR3 runs 13 residues. Losses at the gene ends were 8 bases for V and 9 bases for J; bases not matched to a gene: 6. Germline V gives CDR1 SGDLS, CDR2 YYNGEE. For the CDR3, the DNA is TGTGCCAGTAGGGGACAGGGAACTTCACCCCTCCACTTT. This gives the protein CASRGQGTSPLHF.

The sample holds one count of this clone. The DNA for the CDR3 is TGTGCCAGCAGCATGGACAGGGCCTACGAGCAGTACTTC. Translated, it gives CASSMDRAYEQYF. V usage is TRBV11-2 and J usage is TRBJ2-7, with TRBD1 matching over 8 bases. The trim removed 5 bases at V and 2 bases at J, leaving 2 bases unmatched. CDR3 length: 13 residues. Per germline, CDR1 SGHAT and CDR2 FQNNGV.

DNA of the CDR3: TGTGCCAGCAGCTTTAGGACTAGCGGGAGAGATACGCAGTATTTT. This gives the protein CASSFRTSGRDTQYF. The chain links TRBV7-2 to TRBJ2-3; TRBD2 aligns across 13 bases. V lost 3 bases and J lost 5; bases outside the gene matches: 2. The germline V gene encodes CDR1 SGHTA and CDR2 FQGNSA. The CDR3 is made up of 15 amino acids. Variable domain in full (rest from reference TRBV7-2 and TRBJ2-3): GAGVSQSPSNKVTEKGKDVELRCDPISGHTALYWYRQSLGQGLEFLIYFQGNSAPDKSGLPSDRFSAERTGGSVSTLTIQRTQQEDSAVYLCASSFRTSGRDTQYFGPGTRLTVL.

The V and J genes are TRBV6-5 and TRBJ2-7; TRBD1 matches 12 bases. The CDR3 runs 15 residues. The trim removed 5 bases at V and 4 bases at J, leaving 6 bases unmatched. Germline V gene lookup returns CDR1 MNHEY and CDR2 SVGAGI. The DNA for the CDR3 is TGTGCCAGCAGTCTCCAGGGACAGGGGGCATACGAGCAGTACTTC. It is translated as CASSLQGQGAYEQYF.